These 20 T cell receptor beta chains came from one sample sequenced in a study of neurological immune-mediated disorders. From the 5' RACE reads, TCRdb called clonotypes with MiXCR, one entry per CDR3 protein. Here the sample spans fewer than 75,000 distinct CDR3 sequences, around 3.1% being singletons. The sequenced material came from PBMCs. These receptors all come from a man in his forties with multiple sclerosis.

This clonotype was picked up many times. This chain uses TRBV5-1 with TRBJ2-3; 8 positions match TRBD1. Germline lookup yields CDR1 SGHRS and CDR2 YFSETQ. The ends lost 4 bases at V and 5 bases at J; junction bases unmatched: 6. CDR3 length equals 14 residues. The CDR3 spells CASSPTGAGDTQYF. For the CDR3, the DNA is TGCGCCAGCAGCCCGACAGGGGCGGGAGATACGCAGTATTTT.

In its sample, this clonotype was seen many times. CDR3 nucleotides: TGTGCCAGCAGCTTAGGGCGGCAGGGGATGGGGGAGCAGTACTTC. It yields the protein CASSLGRQGMGEQYF. The V and J genes are TRBV7-9 and TRBJ2-7; D is possibly TRBD1 (6 bases). The CDR3 consists of 15 residues. Per the germline V gene, CDR1 is SEHNR and CDR2 is FQNEAQ (reference sequence). V lost 1 base and J 7 bases, leaving 17 bases between the germline ends.

This clonotype was counted ten times or more. V usage is TRBV5-1 and J usage is TRBJ2-7, with a weak D call TRBD2 (6 bases). The germline V gene has CDR1 SGHRS and CDR2 YFSETQ. The CDR3 has 17 residues. The V and J ends lost 0 bases and 5 bases respectively, with 21 bases between them. This chain's CDR3 is CASSLEATSYIPHEQYF. CDR3 nucleotide sequence: TGCGCCAGCAGCTTGGAAGCTACTAGCTATATCCCCCACGAGCAGTACTTC.

This clonotype was seen at least ten times. V is TRBV27 and J is TRBJ2-5; D is uncertain. Trimming removed 6 bases from V and 7 bases from J, with 15 bases in between. CDR3 length: 13 amino acids. CDR1 is MNHEY and CDR2 is SMNVEV in the germline V gene (reference sequence). The CDR3 nucleotides read TGTGCCAGCAGGCCCTCGGGTCGGATGACCCAGTACTTC. Protein: CASRPSGRMTQYF.

This clonotype was seen ten or more times. This chain links TRBV12-3 or TRBV12-4 with TRBJ2-1; TRBD2 agrees at 9 bases. This CDR3 contains 17 residues. V was pared by 0 bases and J by 8 bases, with 11 bases of the junction left unmatched. The CDR3 DNA sequence: TGTGCCAGCAGTTTAGCTTTTAGCGGGAGAGGGAGTGATGAGCAGTTCTTC. Its protein product is CASSLAFSGRGSDEQFF.

This clonotype has more than one count but fewer than ten. It may be a read error: a sequence one base away is much more abundant. V is TRBV4-1 and J is TRBJ2-3; D may be TRBD2 (6 bases). From germline, CDR1 is MGHRA and CDR2 YSYEKL. The V and J ends lost 3 bases and 7 bases respectively, with 20 bases between them. The CDR3 totals 16 residues. The CDR3 here is CASSHDSIAGGNTQYF. Written as DNA, the CDR3 is TGCGCCAGCAGCCATGATAGTATTGCCGGGGGAAATACGCAGTATTTT.

There are many counts of this clonotype. The V gene is TRBV1, the J gene TRBJ2-7; the DNA was not compared with TRBD1, the D call given in the table. TRBV1 is a pseudogene segment. The CDR3 sequence is 14 residues long. This CDR3 is CTSRGQGAPYEQYF. CDR3 bases: TGCACCAGCAGGGGACAGGGGGCCCCTTACGAGCAGTACTTC.

The table lists this clonotype with many counts. The V gene is TRBV5-1, the J gene TRBJ1-1, with D perhaps TRBD1 (5 bases). This CDR3 is built from 17 residues. With 0 bases removed from V and 2 bases from J, the gap between germline ends came to 17 bases. Germline V CDR1 and CDR2: SGHRS, YFSETQ. CDR3 in amino acids: CASSLAGRGGPNTEAFF. For the CDR3, the DNA is TGCGCCAGCAGCTTGGCGGGCCGGGGGGGACCTAACACTGAAGCTTTCTTT.

In this sample, this clonotype turned up many times. The rearrangement uses TRBV20-1 and TRBJ2-3; possibly TRBD1 or TRBD2 for D (5 bases each). With 6 bases removed from V and 4 bases from J, the gap between germline ends came to 20 bases. The CDR3 has 15 residues. Germline lookup yields CDR1 DFQATT and CDR2 SNEGSKA (reference sequence). The chain's CDR3 is CSADQGPTRADTQYF. In nucleotides, the CDR3 is TGCAGTGCCGACCAGGGACCTACACGTGCAGATACGCAGTATTTT.

This clonotype was seen many times. The chain couples TRBV20-1 to TRBJ2-2, with D uncertain. Per the germline V gene, CDR1 is DFQATT and CDR2 is SNEGSKA (reference sequence). The CDR3 is 12 residues long. Trimming shortened V by 3 bases and J by 6 bases, and 8 bases separated the two germline ends. This CDR3 is CSASPRSGELFF. As DNA, the CDR3 is TGCAGTGCTAGCCCCCGGTCCGGGGAGCTGTTTTTT.

This clonotype has a count of ten or more. V gene TRBV6-2 or TRBV6-3 combines with J gene TRBJ1-2, with D perhaps matching TRBD1 (6 bases). CDR1 and CDR2 (germline): MNHEY, SVGEGT. This CDR3 is 14 amino acids long. The V end was cut by 5 bases, the J end by 3 bases, with 13 bases between. The CDR3, as DNA: TGTGCCAGCAGTAAAACCAGGGGAGACTATGGCTACACCTTC. Protein sequence: CASSKTRGDYGYTF.

This chain joins TRBV10-2 and TRBJ2-2, with a tentative D call TRBD1 (5 bases). The CDR3 has 12 residues. The germline gives CDR1 WSHSY, CDR2 SAAADI. In nucleotides, the CDR3 is TGCGACAGTTCCAAGGGGTCGGGGGAGCTGTTTTTT. Translation: CDSSKGSGELFF.

In this sample, this clonotype turned up many times. The gene calls are TRBV5-1 and TRBJ2-2; the D gene is possibly TRBD1 (5 bases). V lost 4 bases to trimming and J lost 2 bases, with 15 bases between them. Germline V gene sequence: CDR1 SGHRS, CDR2 YFSETQ. The CDR3 length is 16 residues. CDR3 residues: CASSPDIGLNTGELFF. In DNA form, the CDR3 reads TGCGCCAGCAGCCCGGACATCGGATTAAACACCGGGGAGCTGTTTTTT.

Ten or more counts support this clonotype. The V gene is TRBV9, the J gene TRBJ2-5, with D tentatively TRBD1 (6 bases). The CDR3 has 14 residues. Looked up from germline, CDR1 is SGDLS and CDR2 is YYNGEE. Trimming left V 0 bases short and J 3 bases short, with 9 bases between. The CDR3 bases are TGTGCCAGCAGCGTAGAGTCAGGGGAAGAGACCCAGTACTTC. Translation gives CASSVESGEETQYF.

In this sample, this clonotype turned up many times. The chain links TRBV30 to TRBJ2-5; 10 bases map to TRBD2. This CDR3 is 12 amino acids long. Germline CDR1 is GTSNPN and CDR2 is SVGIG (reference sequence). V shed 3 bases, J shed 13 bases, and the junction held 8 bases outside the gene matches. DNA for the CDR3: TGTGCCTGGAGACGGCTAGCGGGGGCCTGGTACTTC. It is translated as CAWRRLAGAWYF.

Details on this clonotype: One base away lies a much larger clone, so this may be a sequencing read error. CDR3 residues: CAISERTGNKEQYF. As DNA, the CDR3 is TGTGCCATCAGTGAGAGGACGGGAAATAAAGAGCAGTACTTC. This chain connects TRBV10-3 to TRBJ2-7; TRBD2 is a possible D gene (5 bases). The V gene lost 2 bases and the J gene lost 7 bases, with 15 bases spanning the gap. Germline V gene sequence: CDR1 ENHRY, CDR2 SYGVKD. The CDR3 sequence is 14 residues long.

This clonotype was detected ten times or more. The chain recombines TRBV7-9 with TRBJ1-1; 7 bases fit TRBD1. Germline lookup yields CDR1 SEHNR and CDR2 FQNEAQ (reference sequence). CDR3 length: 13 amino acids. With 9 bases clipped from V and 3 bases from J, the junction kept 7 bases outside the gene matches. The CDR3 loop reads CASRDRQDTEAFF. CDR3 DNA sequence: TGTGCCAGTCGGGACAGACAGGACACTGAAGCTTTCTTT.

This clonotype was counted ten times or more. The chain links TRBV29-1 to TRBJ2-7; possibly TRBD1 or TRBD2 for D (5 bases each). This CDR3 contains 12 residues. Between the trimmed V and J ends, which lost 4 bases and 2 bases, there was a span of 9 bases. The germline CDR1 and CDR2 sequences are SQVTM and ANQGSEA. CDR3 protein: CSVGGAPYEQYF. CDR3 nucleotide sequence: TGCAGCGTTGGAGGGGCCCCCTACGAGCAGTACTTC.

Ten or more counts support this clonotype. The V call is TRBV29-1, the J call TRBJ2-1; 9 bases are a match to TRBD1. Trimming cost V 7 bases and J 7 bases; bases outside gene matches: 8. Per germline, CDR1 SQVTM and CDR2 ANQGSEA. CDR3 length: 13 residues. In DNA form, the CDR3 reads TGCAGCGCCGGGACAGGGAAGAGGAATGAGCAGTTCTTC. This gives the protein CSAGTGKRNEQFF.

On this clonotype itself: One end of the junction fails to match germline, which may point to a read error. The rearrangement joins TRBV5-1 to TRBJ1-3; tentative D call: TRBD1 (6 bases). Germline CDR1 SGHRS, CDR2 YFSETQ. This CDR3 is built from 12 residues. The chain's CDR3 is CDNSLGDTPAHF. The CDR3 nucleotides read TGCGACAACAGCTTGGGGGACACTCCGGCCCATTTT.